The 19 T cell receptor beta chains presented below share a single source sample, sequenced in a study of shared clonotypes between healthy human individuals. Data came from immunoSEQ multiplex PCR; TCRdb stores just in-frame clones and leaves some out. This sample has around 95,000 clones; less than 60% occur once, and the top ten carry around 15%. The sequencing sample was made of PBMCs. These receptors were collected from a woman aged 35 to 49 in good health. Some clones in this sample may be carry-over from other donors' samples.

The rearrangement joins TRBV30 to TRBJ1-2; possible D gene TRBD1, 5 bases. Trimming pared 5 bases from V and 7 bases from J, leaving 11 bases between. Germline V gives CDR1 GTSNPN, CDR2 SVGIG (reference sequence). The CDR3 extends over 11 amino acids. CDR3 in amino acids: CAWRLGGGYTF. CDR3 sequence (DNA): TGTGCCTGGCGCCTGGGGGGTGGCTACACCTTC.

The gene calls are TRBV30 and TRBJ1-6; 9 nucleotides agree with TRBD1. Germline-derived CDR1 and CDR2 are GTSNPN and SVGIG (reference sequence). Trimming removed 0 bases from V and 9 bases from J; junction bases left unmatched: 3. The CDR3 totals 14 residues. CDR3 sequence: CAWSVGTGLSPLHF. The DNA of the CDR3 is TGTGCCTGGAGTGTAGGGACAGGGCTTTCACCCCTCCACTTT.

V gene TRBV28 combines with J gene TRBJ2-5; D ambiguous. CDR1 MDHEN and CDR2 SYDVKM come from the germline V gene. Trimming stripped 6 bases from V and 3 bases from J, with 23 bases between. The CDR3 covers 17 residues. The CDR3 protein is CASSRLGRLGSKETQYF. CDR3 sequence (DNA): TGTGCCAGCAGCCGCCTCGGCAGGCTGGGGTCAAAAGAGACCCAGTACTTC.

With regard to this clone: A far larger clone is one base from this, pointing to a likely read error. The sample contains more than one DNA sequence encoding this CDR3. J is TRBJ2-1 and V is TRBV20-1, with D uncertain. The CDR3 contains 10 residues. Trimming removed 6 bases from V and 9 bases from J, with 9 bases in between. Germline V gene sequence: CDR1 DFQATT, CDR2 SNEGSKA (reference sequence). In DNA form, the CDR3 reads TGCAGTGCAACGAACGCTGAGCAGTTCTTC. It yields the protein CSATNAEQFF.

This clone was counted a few times. This sequence joins TRBV5-8 and TRBJ1-5; D perhaps matches TRBD1 (5 bases). Trimming left V 4 bases short and J 1 base short, with 15 bases between. The CDR3 is 16 amino acids. Germline assignment: CDR1 SGHTS and CDR2 YDEGEE. This CDR3 is CASSRQERGSNQPQHF. Written as DNA, the CDR3 is TGTGCCAGCAGCCGCCAGGAGAGGGGAAGCAATCAGCCCCAGCATTTT.

In this sample, this clone is medium-sized. This sequence joins TRBV6-1 and TRBJ2-7; no definite D call. The germline gives CDR1 MNHNS, CDR2 SASEGT. This CDR3 has 12 residues. The V end was cut by 3 bases, the J end by 2 bases, with 5 bases between. Here the CDR3 DNA reads TGTGCCAGCAGTGATTTGCCCTACGAGCAGTACTTC. It yields the protein CASSDLPYEQYF.

V is TRBV21-1 and J is TRBJ2-2; TRBD2, the table's D call, lacks a check against the DNA. TRBV21-1 corresponds to a pseudogene. The CDR3 loop spans 12 amino acids. The CDR3 DNA reads TGTGCCAGCCGCAATATTCCCGGGGAGCTGTTTTTT. This encodes CASRNIPGELFF.

This clone was observed many times. The chain uses TRBV28 and TRBJ2-3, with D perhaps TRBD1 (5 bases). V lost 8 bases and J lost 3, with 18 bases in between. The CDR3 covers 15 residues. CDR1 and CDR2 (germline): MDHEN, SYDVKM. CDR3 nucleotide sequence: TGTGCCAGCGCAGGGCCGTACCGATTAACAGATACGCAGTATTTT. Translating gives CASAGPYRLTDTQYF.

The V and J genes are TRBV7-2 and TRBJ2-3, with D tentatively TRBD2 (5 bases). CDR1 and CDR2 (germline): SGHTA, FQGNSA. V lost 3 bases and J lost 6, with 13 bases in between. This CDR3 region has 14 residues. CDR3 bases: TGTGCCAGCAGCTTTAGCAGATCGGGGGATACGCAGTATTTT. It yields the protein CASSFSRSGDTQYF.

This clone has ten or more counts. The V call is TRBV7-2, the J call TRBJ1-1; maybe TRBD1 (5 bases). V was cut by 4 bases and J by 4 bases, with 10 bases left in between. Germline values: CDR1 SGHTA, CDR2 FQGNSA. This CDR3 region has 13 residues. CDR3 nucleotides: TGTGCCAGCAGCTCAGCAGGGTCCACTGAAGCTTTCTTT. It encodes CASSSAGSTEAFF.

In nucleotides, the CDR3 is TGCGCCAGCAGCAAACCGGAGTCTTCTGGGGAGACCCAGTACTTC. Protein sequence: CASSKPESSGETQYF. The V gene is TRBV5-1, the J gene TRBJ2-5; D gene ambiguous. In germline, CDR1 is SGHRS, CDR2 YFSETQ. The CDR3 is 15 residues long. V gave up 4 bases and J gave up 5 bases, with 18 bases separating them.

The chain combines TRBV6-4 with TRBJ2-3, with TRBD1 identical over 7 bases. The trim removed 5 bases at V and 1 base at J, leaving 3 bases unmatched. Germline V gives CDR1 MRHNA, CDR2 SNTAGT. This CDR3 region has 14 residues. The CDR3 sequence is CASSSTGGTDTQYF. CDR3 DNA sequence: TGTGCCAGCAGTTCAACAGGGGGCACAGATACGCAGTATTTT.

This clone was picked up a small number of times. In the same sample, other DNA sequences code for this CDR3. The V gene is TRBV7-9, the J gene TRBJ2-5; 13 bases are a match to TRBD2. The V gene end was trimmed by 5 bases and the J gene end by 5 bases; junction bases not matched to a gene: 2. Germline values: CDR1 SEHNR, CDR2 FQNEAQ (reference sequence). This CDR3 contains 14 residues. This CDR3 is CASSTTSGGETQYF. For the CDR3, the DNA is TGTGCCAGCAGCACGACTAGCGGGGGGGAGACCCAGTACTTC.

On this clone itself: Mismatch with germline at one junction end may stem from a read error. The genes are TRBV7-9 and TRBJ1-4, with D perhaps TRBD1 (6 bases). The CDR3 length is 12 residues. The germline gives CDR1 SEHNR, CDR2 FQNEAQ (reference sequence). DNA of the CDR3: TGTGCCAGCAGCCACGCCGCGGACAGTATGATTTTT. Its translation is CASSHAADSMIF.

In regard to this clone: A far larger clone is off by one base, so a read error is likely. The chain combines TRBV4-1 with TRBJ2-5, with D unclear. Germline V lookup: CDR1 MGHRA, CDR2 YSYEKL. The length of the CDR3 is 14 residues. V lost 1 base, J lost 4 bases, and 10 bases lay in between. CDR3 loop: CASSQGARTETQYF. CDR3 bases: TGCGCCAGCAGCCAAGGAGCTCGAACAGAGACCCAGTACTTC.

The V call is TRBV6-1, the J call TRBJ2-7; 8 bases are a match to TRBD1. This CDR3 contains 15 residues. The germline gives CDR1 MNHNS, CDR2 SASEGT. Unmatched junction bases numbered 7, after V lost 6 bases and J lost 0 bases. The CDR3 loop reads CASRAGTGNSYEQYF. The CDR3 nucleotides are TGTGCCAGCAGGGCCGGGACAGGAAACTCCTACGAGCAGTACTTC.

V is TRBV30 and J is TRBJ2-5; D is possibly TRBD1 (5 bases). The end of the DNA fits TRBJ2-7 better, so the J call may be wrong. Germline-derived CDR1 and CDR2 are GTSNPN and SVGIG (reference sequence). This CDR3 contains 11 residues. CDR3 coding DNA: TGTGCCTGGAATTCAGGGTACGAGCAGTACTTC. It translates to CAWNSGYEQYF.

CDR3 bases: TGTGCCAGCTCACCGGGGCAGTCGGAGACCCAGTACTTC. It encodes CASSPGQSETQYF. V gene TRBV18 combines with J gene TRBJ2-5; possible D gene TRBD1, 5 bases. Trimming shortened V by 3 bases and J by 5 bases, and 10 bases separated the two germline ends. The germline gives CDR1 KGHSH, CDR2 LQKENI. This CDR3 is built from 13 residues.

The chain is built from TRBV4-3 and TRBJ2-3; 10 bases line up with TRBD2. Germline V gene sequence: CDR1 LGHNA, CDR2 YSLEER. The CDR3 spans 17 residues. The V segment lost 3 bases and the J segment 3 bases; nucleotides outside the gene matches: 9. This CDR3 is CASSQRSSGRVTDTQYF. The CDR3 coding sequence is TGCGCCAGCAGCCAGCGGTCGAGCGGGAGGGTGACAGATACGCAGTATTTT.